This T cell receptor (beta chain) was retrieved from a study of cytomegalovirus exposure and HLA in healthy donors. In germline, CDR1 is MGHRA, CDR2 YSYEKL. This CDR3 is 15 amino acids long. The V and J ends lost 3 bases and 9 bases, in that order; junction bases with no gene match: 5. The PCR employed 60 Vbeta primers together with 13 Jbeta primers. The repertoire was sequenced with immunoSEQ multiplex PCR; TCRdb's copy has only in-frame clones and lacks some. This sample has 85,000 to 100,000 clones, with roughly 78% found just once. Specimen: PBMCs. The clonotype was recovered from a man under 40 in good health and CMV-seronegative. The V and J genes are TRBV4-1 and TRBJ1-6; TRBD1 matches 10 bases. CDR3 protein: CASSQPGQGFSPLHF. CDR3 in DNA: TGCGCCAGCAGCCAGCCGGGACAGGGGTTTTCACCCCTCCACTTT.